Each of the 4 T cell receptor beta chains below was sequenced from the same sample in a study of blood T cell repertoires in COVID-19. Generated by immunoSEQ multiplex PCR, the TCRdb table keeps only in-frame clones and is missing some. Among a few hundred thousand clones listed, 75% to 90% were seen once. The sequenced material came from peripheral blood. Every receptor here comes from a man in his thirties or forties with active or convalescent COVID-19.

The chain carries TRBV18 and TRBJ1-6; D remains ambiguous. In germline, CDR1 is KGHSH, CDR2 LQKENI. The CDR3 is 16 amino acids. V lost 4 bases and J lost 7, with 17 bases in between. For the CDR3, the DNA is TGTGCCAGCTCACAGTGGGCAGCAGACCGAAATTCACCCCTCCACTTT. This gives the protein CASSQWAADRNSPLHF.

CDR3 amino acids: CASSLGGIVGYTF. CDR3 DNA sequence: TGTGCCAGCAGCTTAGGAGGGATCGTTGGCTACACCTTC. The chain is built from TRBV7-9 and TRBJ1-2; D gene uncertain. Deletions cut 1 base from V and 7 bases from J, with 10 bases between. This CDR3 is built from 13 residues. The germline CDR1 and CDR2 sequences are SEHNR and FQNEAQ (reference sequence).

This clone showed up just a few times. The chain uses TRBV5-1 and TRBJ2-7; TRBD1 matches 8 bases. CDR3 length: 17 amino acids. Germline lookup yields CDR1 SGHRS and CDR2 YFSETQ. Trimming took 0 bases from V and 6 from J; bases not matched to a gene: 14. DNA for the CDR3: TGCGCCAGCAGCTTGGCCGGGCTCAGCAGGGGGCCGACCGAGCAGTACTTC. Translated, it gives CASSLAGLSRGPTEQYF.

The J gene is TRBJ2-7, the V gene TRBV13; a weak D match, TRBD2 (6 bases). Germline lookup yields CDR1 PRHDT and CDR2 FYEKMQ (reference sequence). V lost 5 bases and J lost 1, with 18 bases in between. The CDR3 has 16 residues. DNA for the CDR3: TGTGCCAGCAGCCGAACTCGACTAGGCACGTCCTACGAGCAGTACTTC. This gives the protein CASSRTRLGTSYEQYF.